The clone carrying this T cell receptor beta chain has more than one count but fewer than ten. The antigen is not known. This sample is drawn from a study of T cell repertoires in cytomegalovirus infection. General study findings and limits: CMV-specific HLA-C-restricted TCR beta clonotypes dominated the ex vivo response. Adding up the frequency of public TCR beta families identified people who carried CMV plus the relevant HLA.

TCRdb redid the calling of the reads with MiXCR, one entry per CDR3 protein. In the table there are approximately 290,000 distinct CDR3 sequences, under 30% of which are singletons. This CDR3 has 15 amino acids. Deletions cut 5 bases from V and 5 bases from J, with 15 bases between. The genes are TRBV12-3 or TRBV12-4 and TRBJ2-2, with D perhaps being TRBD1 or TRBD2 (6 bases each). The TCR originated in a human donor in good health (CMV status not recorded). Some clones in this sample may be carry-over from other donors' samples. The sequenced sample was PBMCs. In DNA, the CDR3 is TGTGCCAGCAGTCGTAGGGGGGTCGGGACCGGGGAGCTGTTTTTT. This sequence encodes CASSRRGVGTGELFF.